This entry concerns a single T cell receptor beta chain. Per the authors' pipeline: Quantification of nucleated cells was approximated via reference gene primer amplification. TCRdb's copy holds only in-frame clones and misses some; the assay was immunoSEQ multiplex PCR. V and J calls plus clone size are reproduced from that table; the DNA served to infer D and trimming. The repertoire consists of some 270,000 clones, with less than 90% occurring once and the leading ten covering approximately 1.5%. The V gene lost 0 bases and the J gene lost 7 bases, with 13 bases spanning the gap. The CDR3 contains 14 residues. Per germline, CDR1 GTSNPN and CDR2 SVGIG (reference sequence). The data were obtained in a study of blood T cell repertoires in COVID-19. In the study overall: The United States, Italy and Spain provided the acute and convalescent COVID-19 samples. T cells, B-cell-depleted T cells, or PBMCs provided the cDNA or gDNA that served as material.

The V gene is TRBV30, the J gene TRBJ2-1; D possibly corresponds to TRBD2 (6 bases). Sequencing input: peripheral blood. The sequence was obtained from a woman in her forties who had recovered from COVID-19. The DNA of the CDR3 is TGTGCCTGGAGTGTTGGGCTGGAGGGGAATGAGCAGTTCTTC. It codes for CAWSVGLEGNEQFF.